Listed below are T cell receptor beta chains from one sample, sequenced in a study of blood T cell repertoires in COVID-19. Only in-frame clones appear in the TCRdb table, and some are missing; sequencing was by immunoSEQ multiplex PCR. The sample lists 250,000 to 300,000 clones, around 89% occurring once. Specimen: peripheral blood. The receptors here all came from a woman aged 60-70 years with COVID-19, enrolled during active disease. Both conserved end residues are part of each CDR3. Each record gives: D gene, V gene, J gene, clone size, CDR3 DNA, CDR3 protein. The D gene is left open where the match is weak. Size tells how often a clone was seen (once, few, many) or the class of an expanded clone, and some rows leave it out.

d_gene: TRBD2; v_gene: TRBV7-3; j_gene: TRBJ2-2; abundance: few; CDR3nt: TGTGCCAGCTCGACTAGCGGGGTCACCGGGGAGCTGTTTTTT; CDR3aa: CASSTSGVTGELFF
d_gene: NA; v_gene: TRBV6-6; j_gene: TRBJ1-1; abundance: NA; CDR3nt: TGTGCCAGCAGTTACTCGTCTCCGACACTGAACACTGAAGCTTTCTTT; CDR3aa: CASSYSSPTLNTEAFF
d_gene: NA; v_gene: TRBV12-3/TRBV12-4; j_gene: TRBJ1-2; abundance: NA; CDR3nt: TGTGCCAGCAACACCGGGACAAACTATGGCTACACCTTC; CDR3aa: CASNTGTNYGYTF
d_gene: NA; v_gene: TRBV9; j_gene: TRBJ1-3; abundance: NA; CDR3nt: TGTGCCAGCAGCGTAGTTGCCGACTCTATTGGAAACACCATATATTTT; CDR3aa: CASSVVADSIGNTIYF
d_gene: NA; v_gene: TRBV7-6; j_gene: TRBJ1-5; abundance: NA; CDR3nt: TGTGCCAGCAGCTCAGGACACCACAATCAGCCCCAGCATTTT; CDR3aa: CASSSGHHNQPQHF
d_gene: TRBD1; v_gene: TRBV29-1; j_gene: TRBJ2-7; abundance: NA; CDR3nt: TGCAGCGTTGACACTGCGGGACAGGGGACCTACGAGCAGTACTTC; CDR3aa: CSVDTAGQGTYEQYF
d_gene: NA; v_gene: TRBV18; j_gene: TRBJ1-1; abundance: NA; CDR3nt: TGTGCCAGCTCACCGAGGACAGTGCTGAACACTGAAGCTTTCTTT; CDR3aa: CASSPRTVLNTEAFF
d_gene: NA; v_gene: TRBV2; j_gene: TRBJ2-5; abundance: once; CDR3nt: TGTGCCAGCAGTGTACAGGGGGGGTCGGGGACCCAGTACTTC; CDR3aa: CASSVQGGSGTQYF
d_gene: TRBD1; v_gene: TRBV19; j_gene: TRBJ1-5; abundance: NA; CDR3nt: TGTGCCAGTAGGTGGAAAGGGGGCATTAATCAGCCCCAGCATTTT; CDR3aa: CASRWKGGINQPQHF
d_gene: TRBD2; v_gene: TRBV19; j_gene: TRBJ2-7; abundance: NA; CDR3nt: TGTGCCAGTAGCCCGGAGGGACTAGCGGGGGGGCAGTACGAGCAGTACTTC; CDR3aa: CASSPEGLAGGQYEQYF
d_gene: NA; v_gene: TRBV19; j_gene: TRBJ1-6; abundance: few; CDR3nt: TGTGCCAGTAGTCCGGGGAGGCGGGGACGGGGAAATTCACCCCTCCACTTT; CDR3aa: CASSPGRRGRGNSPLHF
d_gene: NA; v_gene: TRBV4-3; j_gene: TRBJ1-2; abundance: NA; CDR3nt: TGCGCCAGCAGCCAACAGGTGAACTATGGCTACACCTTC; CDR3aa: CASSQQVNYGYTF
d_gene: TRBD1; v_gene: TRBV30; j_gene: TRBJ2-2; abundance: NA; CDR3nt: TGTGCCTGGAAAAAAGGGACAGGGCCAACCGGGGAGCTGTTTTTT; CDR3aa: CAWKKGTGPTGELFF
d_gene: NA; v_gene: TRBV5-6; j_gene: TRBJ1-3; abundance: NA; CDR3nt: TGTGCCAGCAGTTCCCGGTCCTGGGCCGCTGGAAACACCATATATTTT; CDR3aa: CASSSRSWAAGNTIYF
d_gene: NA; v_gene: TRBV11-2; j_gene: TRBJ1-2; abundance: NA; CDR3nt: TGTGCCAGCACCACCTCGAGCGGGGTTTGGCATGGCTACACCTTC; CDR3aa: CASTTSSGVWHGYTF
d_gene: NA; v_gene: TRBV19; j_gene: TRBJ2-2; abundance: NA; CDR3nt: TGTGCCAGCGGGACTCCGGTTTCCGGGGAGCTGTTTTTT; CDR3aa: CASGTPVSGELFF
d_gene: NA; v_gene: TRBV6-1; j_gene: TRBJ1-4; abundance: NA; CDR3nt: TGTGCCAGCAGTGAAGCGACAGGCGGTAATGAAAAACTGTTTTTT; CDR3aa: CASSEATGGNEKLFF
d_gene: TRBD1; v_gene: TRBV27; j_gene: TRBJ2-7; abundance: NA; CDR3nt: TGTGCCAGCAGTTCGGGACAGGGATCCTACGAGCAGTACTTC; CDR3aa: CASSSGQGSYEQYF